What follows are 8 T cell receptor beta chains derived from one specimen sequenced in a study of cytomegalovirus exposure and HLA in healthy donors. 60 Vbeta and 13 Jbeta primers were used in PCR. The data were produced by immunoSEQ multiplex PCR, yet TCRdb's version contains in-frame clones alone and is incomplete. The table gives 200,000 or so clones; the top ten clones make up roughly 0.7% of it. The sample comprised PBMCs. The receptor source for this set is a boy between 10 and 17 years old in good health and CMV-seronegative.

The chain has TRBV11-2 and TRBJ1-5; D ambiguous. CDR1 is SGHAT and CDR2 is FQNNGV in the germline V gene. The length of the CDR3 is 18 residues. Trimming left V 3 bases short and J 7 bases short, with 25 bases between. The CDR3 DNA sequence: TGTGCCAGCAGCTTGGGGAGGGCGGGCAGCCCCGGCCAGCAGCCCCAGCATTTT. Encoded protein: CASSLGRAGSPGQQPQHF. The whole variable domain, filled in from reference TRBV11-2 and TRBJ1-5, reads EAGVAQSPRYKIIEKRQSVAFWCNPISGHATLYWYQQILGQGPKLLIQFQNNGVVDDSQLPKDRFSAERLKGVDSTLKIQPAKLEDSAVYLCASSLGRAGSPGQQPQHFGDGTRLSIL.

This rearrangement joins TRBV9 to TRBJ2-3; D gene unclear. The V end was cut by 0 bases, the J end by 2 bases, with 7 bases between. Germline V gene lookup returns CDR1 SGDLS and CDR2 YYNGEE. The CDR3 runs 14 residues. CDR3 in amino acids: CASSVVGTTDTQYF. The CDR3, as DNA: TGTGCCAGCAGCGTAGTTGGCACCACAGATACGCAGTATTTT.

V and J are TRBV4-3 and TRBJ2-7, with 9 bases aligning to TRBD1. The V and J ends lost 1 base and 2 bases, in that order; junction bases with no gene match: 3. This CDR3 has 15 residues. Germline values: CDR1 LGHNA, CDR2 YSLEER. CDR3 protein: CASSQATGGPYEQYF. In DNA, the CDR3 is TGCGCCAGCAGCCAAGCAACAGGGGGCCCCTACGAGCAGTACTTC.

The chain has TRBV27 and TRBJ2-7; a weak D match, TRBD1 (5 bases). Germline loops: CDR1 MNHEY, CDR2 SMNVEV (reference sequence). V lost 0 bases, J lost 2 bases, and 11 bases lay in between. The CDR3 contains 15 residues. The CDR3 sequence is CASSLSVPRAYEQYF. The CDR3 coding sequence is TGTGCCAGCAGTTTATCGGTTCCCAGGGCCTACGAGCAGTACTTC.

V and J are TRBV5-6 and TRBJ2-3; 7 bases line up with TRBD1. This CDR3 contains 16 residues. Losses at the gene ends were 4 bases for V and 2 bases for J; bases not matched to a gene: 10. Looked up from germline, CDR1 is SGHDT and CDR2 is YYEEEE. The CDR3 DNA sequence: TGTGCCAGCAGCGCTCGGGACAGACGATTCACAGATACGCAGTATTTT. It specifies CASSARDRRFTDTQYF.

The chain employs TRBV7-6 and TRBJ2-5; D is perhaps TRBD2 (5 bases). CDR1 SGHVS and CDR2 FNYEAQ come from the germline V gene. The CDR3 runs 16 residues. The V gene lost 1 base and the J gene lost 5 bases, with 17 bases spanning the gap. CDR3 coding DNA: TGTGCCAGCAGCTTAGGGTCAGCGGCACCTTGGGAGACCCAGTACTTC. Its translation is CASSLGSAAPWETQYF.

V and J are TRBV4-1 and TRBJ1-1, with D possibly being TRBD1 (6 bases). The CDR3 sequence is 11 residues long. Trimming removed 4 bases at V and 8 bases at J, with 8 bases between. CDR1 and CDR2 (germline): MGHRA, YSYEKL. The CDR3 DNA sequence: TGCGCCAGCAGCCTGGACAGCGAAGCTTTCTTT. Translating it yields CASSLDSEAFF.

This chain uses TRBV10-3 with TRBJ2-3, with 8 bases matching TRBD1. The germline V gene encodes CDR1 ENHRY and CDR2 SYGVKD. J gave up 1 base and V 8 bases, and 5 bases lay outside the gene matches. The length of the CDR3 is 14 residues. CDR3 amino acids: CAIQGAVGTDTQYF. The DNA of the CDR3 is TGTGCCATCCAGGGGGCTGTTGGCACAGATACGCAGTATTTT.